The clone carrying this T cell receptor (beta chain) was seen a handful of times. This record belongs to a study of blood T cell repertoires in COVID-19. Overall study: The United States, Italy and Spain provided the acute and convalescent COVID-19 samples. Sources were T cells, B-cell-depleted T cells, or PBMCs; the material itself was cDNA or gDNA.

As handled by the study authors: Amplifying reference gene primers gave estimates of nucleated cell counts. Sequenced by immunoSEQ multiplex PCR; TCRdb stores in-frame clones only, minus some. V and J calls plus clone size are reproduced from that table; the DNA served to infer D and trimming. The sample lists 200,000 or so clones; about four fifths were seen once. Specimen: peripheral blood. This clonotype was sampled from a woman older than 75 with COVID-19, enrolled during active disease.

The CDR3 nucleotides read TGTGCCAGCAGCCAAGCCCTAGCGGGGGGGCCCATGGACAATGAGCAGTTCTTC. This sequence encodes CASSQALAGGPMDNEQFF. The chain carries TRBV4-2 and TRBJ2-1, with 12 bases identical to TRBD2. This CDR3 contains 18 residues. Germline CDR1 reads LGHNA; CDR2 reads YNFKEQ. V shed 1 base, J shed 5 bases, and the junction held 9 bases outside the gene matches.